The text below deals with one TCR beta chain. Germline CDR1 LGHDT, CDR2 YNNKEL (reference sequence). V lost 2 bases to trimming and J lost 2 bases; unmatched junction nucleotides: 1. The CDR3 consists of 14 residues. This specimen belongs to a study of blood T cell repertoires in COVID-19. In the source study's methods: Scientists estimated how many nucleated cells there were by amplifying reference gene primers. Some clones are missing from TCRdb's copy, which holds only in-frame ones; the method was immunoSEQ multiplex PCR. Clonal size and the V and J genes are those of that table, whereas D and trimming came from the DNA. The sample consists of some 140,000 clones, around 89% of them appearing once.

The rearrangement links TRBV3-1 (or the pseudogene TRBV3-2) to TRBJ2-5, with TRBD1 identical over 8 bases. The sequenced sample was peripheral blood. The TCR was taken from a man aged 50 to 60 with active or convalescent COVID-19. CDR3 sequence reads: CASSQWTGQETQYF. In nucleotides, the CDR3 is TGTGCCAGCAGCCAATGGACAGGGCAAGAGACCCAGTACTTC.